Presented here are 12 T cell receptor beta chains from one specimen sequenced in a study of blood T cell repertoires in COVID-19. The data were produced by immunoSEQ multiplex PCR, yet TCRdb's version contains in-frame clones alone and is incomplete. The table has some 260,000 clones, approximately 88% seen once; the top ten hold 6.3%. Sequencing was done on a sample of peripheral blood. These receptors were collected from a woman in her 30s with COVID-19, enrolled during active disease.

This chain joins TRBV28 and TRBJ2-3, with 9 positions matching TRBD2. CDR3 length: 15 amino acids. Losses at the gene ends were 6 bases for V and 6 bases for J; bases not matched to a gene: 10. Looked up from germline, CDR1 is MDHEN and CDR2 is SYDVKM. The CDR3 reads CASSPAGGPPDTQYF. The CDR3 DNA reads TGTGCCAGCAGCCCGGCGGGGGGGCCACCCGATACGCAGTATTTT.

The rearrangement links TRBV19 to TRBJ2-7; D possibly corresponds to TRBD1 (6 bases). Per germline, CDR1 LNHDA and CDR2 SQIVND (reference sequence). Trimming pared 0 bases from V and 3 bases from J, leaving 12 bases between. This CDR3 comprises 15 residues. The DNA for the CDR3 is TGTGCCAGTAGTATAGAAGGACAGCTAAGCTACGAGCAGTACTTC. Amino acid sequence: CASSIEGQLSYEQYF.

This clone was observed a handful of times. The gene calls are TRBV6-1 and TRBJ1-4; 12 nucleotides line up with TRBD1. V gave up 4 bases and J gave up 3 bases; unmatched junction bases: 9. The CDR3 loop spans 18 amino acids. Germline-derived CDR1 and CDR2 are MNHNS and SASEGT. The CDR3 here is CASSVTGTGGRANEKLFF. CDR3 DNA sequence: TGTGCCAGCAGTGTTACCGGGACAGGGGGCAGGGCTAATGAAAAACTGTTTTTT.

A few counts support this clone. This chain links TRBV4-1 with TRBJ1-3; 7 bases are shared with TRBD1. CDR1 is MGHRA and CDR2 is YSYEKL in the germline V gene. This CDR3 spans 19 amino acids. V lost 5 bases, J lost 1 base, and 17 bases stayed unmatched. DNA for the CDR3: TGCGCCAGCAGCGGAACCGGCAGGGGGTCCCTAGAGTCTGGAAACACCATATATTTT. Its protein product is CASSGTGRGSLESGNTIYF.

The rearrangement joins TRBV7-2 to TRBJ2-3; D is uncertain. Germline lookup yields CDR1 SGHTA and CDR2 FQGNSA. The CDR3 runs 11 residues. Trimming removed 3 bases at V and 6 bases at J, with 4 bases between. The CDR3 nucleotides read TGTGCCAGCAGCTTTTCGGATACGCAGTATTTT. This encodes CASSFSDTQYF.

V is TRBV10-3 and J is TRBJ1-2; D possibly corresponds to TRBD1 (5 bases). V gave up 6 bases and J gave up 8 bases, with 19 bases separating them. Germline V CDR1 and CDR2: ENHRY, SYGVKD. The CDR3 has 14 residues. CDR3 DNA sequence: TGTGCCATCAGGGGCTCGGGGGTGGAGGACGGCTACACCTTC. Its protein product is CAIRGSGVEDGYTF.

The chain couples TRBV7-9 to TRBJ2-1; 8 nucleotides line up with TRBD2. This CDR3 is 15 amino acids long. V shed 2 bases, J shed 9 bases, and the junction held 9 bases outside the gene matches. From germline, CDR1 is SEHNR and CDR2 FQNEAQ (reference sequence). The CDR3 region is CASSLTQREKGEQFF. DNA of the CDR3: TGTGCCAGCAGCTTAACCCAGCGGGAGAAAGGTGAGCAGTTCTTC. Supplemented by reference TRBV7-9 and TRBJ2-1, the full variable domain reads DTGVSQNPRHKITKRGQNVTFRCDPISEHNRLYWYRQTLGQGPEFLTYFQNEAQLEKSRLLSDRFSAERPKGSFSTLEIQRTEQGDSAMYLCASSLTQREKGEQFFGPGTRLTVL.

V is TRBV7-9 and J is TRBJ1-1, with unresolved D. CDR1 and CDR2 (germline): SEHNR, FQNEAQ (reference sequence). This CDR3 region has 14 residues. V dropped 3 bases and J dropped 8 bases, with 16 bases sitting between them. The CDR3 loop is CASSLLLLRAEAFF. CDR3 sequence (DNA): TGTGCCAGCAGCTTGTTGTTGCTGCGCGCAGAAGCTTTCTTT.

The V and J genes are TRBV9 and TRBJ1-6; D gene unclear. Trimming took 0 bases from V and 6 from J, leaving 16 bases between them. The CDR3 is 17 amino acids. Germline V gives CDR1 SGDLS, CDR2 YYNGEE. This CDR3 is CASSVGAGLNSNSPLHF. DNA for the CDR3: TGTGCCAGCAGCGTAGGGGCAGGCCTAAATTCTAATTCACCCCTCCACTTT.

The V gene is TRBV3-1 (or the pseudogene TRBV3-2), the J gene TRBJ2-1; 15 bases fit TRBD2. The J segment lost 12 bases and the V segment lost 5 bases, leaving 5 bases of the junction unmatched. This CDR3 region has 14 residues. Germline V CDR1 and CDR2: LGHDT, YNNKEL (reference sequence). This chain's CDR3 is CASSGLGLAGGQFF. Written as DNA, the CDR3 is TGTGCCAGCAGCGGACTGGGACTAGCGGGGGGGCAGTTCTTC.

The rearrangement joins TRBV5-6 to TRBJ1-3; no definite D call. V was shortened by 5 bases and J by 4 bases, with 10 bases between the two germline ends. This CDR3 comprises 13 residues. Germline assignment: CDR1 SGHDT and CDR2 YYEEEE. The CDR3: CASSFIEGNTIYF. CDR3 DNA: TGTGCCAGCAGTTTTATAGAGGGAAACACCATATATTTT.

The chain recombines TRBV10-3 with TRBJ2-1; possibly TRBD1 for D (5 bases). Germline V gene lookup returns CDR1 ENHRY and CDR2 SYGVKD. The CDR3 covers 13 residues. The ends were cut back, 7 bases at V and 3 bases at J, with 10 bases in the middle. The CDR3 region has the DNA TGTGCCATCACCCAGGGTGACTACAATGAGCAGTTCTTC. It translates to CAITQGDYNEQFF.